The 2 T cell receptor beta chains reported below all come from one sample, sequenced in a study of cytotoxic CD8 clonotypes in ibrutinib-treated CLL. Libraries were prepared by immunoSEQ multiplex PCR; TCRdb keeps only in-frame clonotypes and omits some of them. The table includes approximately 100,000 clones, 78% detected once. Sequencing was performed on PBMCs, taken after 12 months of ibrutinib treatment. Receptor source: a human donor with chronic lymphocytic leukemia.

This clone was detected only a few times. This chain connects TRBV5-1 to TRBJ1-6, with D unresolved. The germline gives CDR1 SGHRS, CDR2 YFSETQ. Trimming shortened V by 0 bases and J by 7 bases, and 11 bases separated the two germline ends. CDR3 size: 15 residues. As DNA, the CDR3 is TGCGCCAGCAGCTTGGCGGGTGGGAACAATTCACCCCTCCACTTT. It codes for CASSLAGGNNSPLHF.

The chain couples TRBV7-2 to TRBJ2-3, with 7 positions matching TRBD2. CDR3 length equals 19 residues. Germline loops: CDR1 SGHTA, CDR2 FQGNSA. The trim removed 2 bases at V and 0 bases at J, leaving 14 bases unmatched. CDR3 in amino acids: CASSLISRGFQSSTDTQYF. The CDR3 bases are TGTGCCAGCAGCTTAATTTCGCGGGGGTTCCAATCTAGCACAGATACGCAGTATTTT. The full variable domain, in which reference TRBV7-2 and TRBJ2-3 provide the parts outside the CDR3, is GAGVSQSPSNKVTEKGKDVELRCDPISGHTALYWYRQSLGQGLEFLIYFQGNSAPDKSGLPSDRFSAERTGGSVSTLTIQRTQQEDSAVYLCASSLISRGFQSSTDTQYFGPGTRLTVL.